This T cell receptor (beta chain) was recorded in a study of CD8 T cell repertoires and HIV-1 epitope variants (TCRdb year 2020). In terms of the full investigation: T cells were stimulated in separate culture wells with each of twenty-five peptides representing autologous and known Gag and Nef epitope variants. Three Gag epitope families and Nef HW9 and YT9 were included among the tested epitopes. An aliquot of 1M T cells was set aside as an uncultured baseline condition, separate from the 80 or so T cell cultures. A total of over 65 T cell cultures were run, with each culture condition done in triplicate except for one peptide, which was done in duplicate. T cells were enriched with the EasySep Human T Cell Enrichment Kit and co-cultured with equal numbers of autologous T cell-negative cells as antigen-presenting cells. Cultures were maintained for nine to ten days in IMDM with gentamicin, and half-media changes adding IL-2, IL-7 and IL-15 were performed on days 3 and 7. The control conditions were a CMV, EBV and flu peptide pool, the Ebola AY9 epitope as a negative control, and a well with no peptide. Overall study results and their limits: Of the nine antigen-specific TCR beta clonotypes identified, roughly six appeared cross-reactive for autologous or known escape epitope variants. Roughly five clonotypes recognized the Nef KF9 family and one clonotype recognized the HW9 family, while no responses to the TAALDMSHF plasma variant were seen. The assay could identify only TCR beta chains and pointed to proliferation in response to antigen, not to T cell function or cytokine profile.

The immunoSEQ platform was used to sequence TCR beta CDR3 regions at survey depth. The QIAamp DNA micro kit was used to extract genomic DNA from every cultured and uncultured CD8+ T cell population. The source study handled its data this way. Any sample with under 5,000 productive reads was excluded, and this exclusion removed about 6.5% of the roughly 75 cultures stimulated with HIV peptides. A MANAFEST web app trimmed sequences to CDR3 and removed nonproductive sequences, CDR3s under 5 amino acids, and those not starting C or ending F/W. To count as antigen-specific, a clonotype had to be expanded in at least 2 of 3 replicates compared with the no-peptide control at FDR 0.01, and only within one epitope family. A frequency at least fivefold higher than in wells stimulated with peptides from other epitope families was additionally required for specific clonotypes. TCRdb took this table from immuneACCESS and kept in-frame rearrangements with V and J called. Such tables lack part of the clones; where checked against another copy, unresolved V genes explain under half of the gap, and the rest is unexplained. V and J calls and clone size come straight from that table; D and trimming were deduced from the DNA. Counted in this sample were about 5,000 clones; around two thirds of them appeared once. The ten most abundant clones make up less than 45% of the sample.

About this clone: It has no known antigen specificity. No per-base quality is available; no much larger clone lies one base away.

CDR3 length: 15 amino acids, cysteine to phenylalanine. The only DNA kept is the CDR3, 45 bases in frame from the first base. The V end gives up 2 bases and the J end 7 bases, leaving 6 bases in the junction not matched to a gene. The germline V gene (reference sequence) supplies CDR1 SEHNR and CDR2 FQNEAQ. The EasySep Human CD8+ T Cell Enrichment Kit was used on day 10 to isolate CD8+ T cells from every culture. The sequenced sample was cultured CD8+ T cells derived from PBMCs. The rearranged segments are TRBV7-9 and TRBJ2-1; TRBD1 lines up with 9 middle nucleotides. The origin of this receptor is a male donor with HIV. The CDR3 region has the sequence CASSLIGQGMNEQFF. The nucleotides read TGTGCCAGCAGCTTAATTGGACAGGGGATGAATGAGCAGTTCTTC.